Listed here is a single TCR beta chain. What it binds is unknown. This record comes from a study of cytomegalovirus exposure and HLA in healthy donors. Study summary: About 200 million T cells yielded 90 million to 130 million unique TCR beta sequences, as an earlier analysis found. Points from the study as a whole: A highly shared variant cluster was judged a likely technical artifact. Across donors, presence/absence analyses took sequencing depth to be roughly uniform.

Trimming removed 1 base from V and 5 bases from J, with 6 bases in between. The germline CDR1 and CDR2 sequences are MNHNS and SASEGT. The CDR3 is 12 residues long. Primers: 60 Vbeta forward and 13 Jbeta reverse. Original methodology: Later, 75 million to 100 million unique TCR beta chains were counted in an analysis, and some 10 million of them were shared. Using immunoSEQ multiplex PCR, the repertoire was profiled, and TCRdb retains in-frame clones only, with some absent. V and J calls and clone size are those listed in that table; D and trimming were worked out from the DNA. Of 100,000 to 150,000 clones in the sample, 60% to 85% were seen once.

The V and J genes are TRBV6-1 and TRBJ2-7; D might be TRBD2 (6 bases). This TCR was sampled from a woman younger than 35 in good health and CMV-seronegative. Input material: PBMCs. DNA of the CDR3: TGTGCCAGCAGTGAAGGGAGGGACGAGCAGTACTTC. Its protein is CASSEGRDEQYF.